The rows below give T cell receptor beta chains drawn from one sample of a study of blood T cell repertoires in COVID-19. The assay was immunoSEQ multiplex PCR, and TCRdb's table has in-frame clones only and misses some. The table lists some 38,000 clones, less than 90% of them singletons. Sequencing input: peripheral blood. All receptors derive from a man in his 60s with COVID-19, enrolled during active disease. Both conserved end residues are part of each CDR3. Each record gives: V gene, clone size, J gene, D gene, CDR3 DNA, CDR3 protein. A D gene is named only where the DNA matches it firmly. A row's size may be missing; if present it is once, few, many or a size class.

TRBV27	-	TRBJ1-1	-	TGTGCCAGCAGTTATCGTAGGGGGGGAGCGAACACTGAAGCTTTCTTT	CASSYRRGGANTEAFF
TRBV5-1	-	TRBJ2-7	TRBD1	TGCGCCAGCAGCTTGGGCGGACAGGGGAGGTCTTTAGCCTACGAGCAGTACTTC	CASSLGGQGRSLAYEQYF
TRBV3-1/TRBV3-2	-	TRBJ2-3	-	TGTGCCAGCAGCTTAGCAGGGACAGATACGCAGTATTTT	CASSLAGTDTQYF
TRBV6-1	-	TRBJ1-4	-	TGTGCCAGCAGTGAAAGGGCAGGGACTAATGAAAAACTGTTTTTT	CASSERAGTNEKLFF
TRBV7-2	-	TRBJ2-1	TRBD1	TGTGCCAGCAGCTTTGACAGGGCCTCCTACAATGAGCAGTTCTTC	CASSFDRASYNEQFF
TRBV6-5	-	TRBJ1-1	-	TGTGCCAGCACCCCTCCCGGGGGAGGGAGATTCGCTTTCTTT	CASTPPGGGRFAFF
TRBV2	-	TRBJ2-6	-	TGTGCCAGCAGGCCCTATTGGCAGTCCACGGGGGGGGCCAACGTCCTGACTTTC	CASRPYWQSTGGANVLTF
TRBV6-5	-	TRBJ2-2	-	TGTGCCAGCAGTTACCCCATGGCCCCCACCGGGGAGCTGTTTTTT	CASSYPMAPTGELFF
TRBV14	-	TRBJ1-2	-	TGTGCCAGCAGCCAAGATACCTTCGGCTATGGCTACACCTTC	CASSQDTFGYGYTF
TRBV7-2	-	TRBJ1-5	-	TGTGCCAGCAGCTTAAACCGGGGGTTAGGGAATCAGCCCCAGCATTTT	CASSLNRGLGNQPQHF
TRBV11-2	-	TRBJ2-7	-	TGTGCCAGCAGCTCGAGACTAGGCTCCTACGAGCAGTACTTC	CASSSRLGSYEQYF
TRBV27	few	TRBJ2-7	TRBD2	TGTGCCAGCCGCCCGGGGACTAGCGGGTACGAGCAGTACTTC	CASRPGTSGYEQYF
TRBV6-4	-	TRBJ1-1	-	TGTGCCAGCAGTGACTCACAGAACACTGAAGCTTTCTTT	CASSDSQNTEAFF
TRBV7-9	-	TRBJ1-3	-	TGTGCCAGCAGCCCACCAGGGGTGGGTGGAAACACCATATATTTT	CASSPPGVGGNTIYF
TRBV24-1	-	TRBJ2-3	-	TGTGCCACCAGTACGGCAGATACGCAGTATTTT	CATSTADTQYF
TRBV4-2	-	TRBJ1-1	-	TGTGCCAGCAGCCAAAACAGTTTCCCTGAAGCTTTCTTT	CASSQNSFPEAFF
TRBV11-3	-	TRBJ2-1	TRBD1	TGTGCCAGCAGCGTCGACAGGGTCAATGAGCAGTTCTTC	CASSVDRVNEQFF
TRBV12-3/TRBV12-4	once	TRBJ1-1	-	TGTGCCACTCAGTTTACCATGAACACTGAAGCTTTCTTT	CATQFTMNTEAFF
TRBV6-5	-	TRBJ1-1	-	TGTGCCAGCAGTTCAGGGTCGCTGGGCACTGAAGCTTTCTTT	CASSSGSLGTEAFF
TRBV5-1	-	TRBJ2-7	-	TGCGCCAGCAGCGCCGGGACTCGCGGGCAGTACTTC	CASSAGTRGQYF
TRBV4-1	-	TRBJ2-2	TRBD1	TGCGCCAGCAGCCAAGATCAGACAGGGGTACGACCGAACACCGGGGAGCTGTTTTTT	CASSQDQTGVRPNTGELFF
TRBV7-8	-	TRBJ1-5	-	TGTGCCAGCAGCTTAGCATTAAACAATCAGCCCCAGCATTTT	CASSLALNNQPQHF
TRBV10-3	-	TRBJ1-2	-	TGTGCCATCAGTGTAGAGAGTTACGGCTATGGCTACACCTTC	CAISVESYGYGYTF
TRBV9	-	TRBJ1-1	-	TGTGCCAGCAGCCCGAGGACAGCCATGAACACTGAAGCTTTCTTT	CASSPRTAMNTEAFF
TRBV5-4	-	TRBJ2-3	-	TGTGCCAGCAGTTCTACTAGCAAGGGCACAGATACGCAGTATTTT	CASSSTSKGTDTQYF
TRBV30	once	TRBJ1-3	-	TGTGCCTGGGTGGAGTCTGGAAACACCATATATTTT	CAWVESGNTIYF
TRBV30	-	TRBJ1-3	TRBD1	TGTGCCTGGCTTAGGACAGGGGCTCTTGGAAACACCATATATTTT	CAWLRTGALGNTIYF
TRBV6-5	once	TRBJ2-7	-	TGTGCCAGCACCGTCCCGGGGGTTGGATCCTACGAGCAGTACTTC	CASTVPGVGSYEQYF
TRBV27	-	TRBJ1-6	-	TGTGCCAGCAGTTTAAAGCAGGATTCACCCCTCCACTTT	CASSLKQDSPLHF
TRBV5-1	-	TRBJ1-5	TRBD1	TGCGCCAGCAGCGCTGAGACAGGGGCAGGTCAGCCCCAGCATTTT	CASSAETGAGQPQHF
TRBV28	-	TRBJ1-1	TRBD1	TGTGCCAGCAGTTTACCCCGGGACAGGACTGAAGCTTTCTTT	CASSLPRDRTEAFF
TRBV28	-	TRBJ2-7	TRBD2	TGTGCCAGCAGTTTATCCCTAGCGGGAGTGGAGGAGCAGTACTTC	CASSLSLAGVEEQYF
TRBV10-3	-	TRBJ1-1	-	TGTGCCACCCGAACGGTGGACGGAGGGAACACTGAAGCTTTCTTT	CATRTVDGGNTEAFF
TRBV5-1	few	TRBJ2-2	TRBD2	TGCGCCAGCAGCTTAGCTAGCGGGGACACCGGGGAGCTGTTTTTT	CASSLASGDTGELFF
TRBV7-9	-	TRBJ2-3	TRBD1	TGTGCCAGCAGCTTAGGAGGGGGCTCGGCAGATACGCAGTATTTT	CASSLGGGSADTQYF
TRBV19	-	TRBJ1-2	-	TGTGCCAGTAGTATGGACAAGGGAAACTATGGCTACACCTTC	CASSMDKGNYGYTF
TRBV6-5	-	TRBJ1-2	-	TGTGCCAGCCAAAAATCGAGGGACATTCATGGCTACACCTTC	CASQKSRDIHGYTF
TRBV5-1	-	TRBJ2-1	TRBD2	TGCGCCAGCAGCTTGGATTTGCTAGCGGGGTCCCAGGAGCAGTTCTTC	CASSLDLLAGSQEQFF
TRBV13	-	TRBJ1-2	TRBD1	TGTGCCAGCAGCTTAGGGGGACAGGGAAACTTTGGAGGAGGCTACACCTTC	CASSLGGQGNFGGGYTF